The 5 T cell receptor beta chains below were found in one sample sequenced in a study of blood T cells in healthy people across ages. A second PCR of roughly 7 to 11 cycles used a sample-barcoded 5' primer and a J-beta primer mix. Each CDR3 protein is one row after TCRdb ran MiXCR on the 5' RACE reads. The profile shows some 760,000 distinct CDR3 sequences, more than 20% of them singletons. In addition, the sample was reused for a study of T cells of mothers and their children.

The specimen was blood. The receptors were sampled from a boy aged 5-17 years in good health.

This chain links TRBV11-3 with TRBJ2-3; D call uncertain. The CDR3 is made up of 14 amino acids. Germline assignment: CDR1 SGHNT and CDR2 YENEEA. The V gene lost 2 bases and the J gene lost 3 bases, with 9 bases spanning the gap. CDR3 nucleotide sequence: TGTGCCAGCAGCTTATTCGGCTTTACAGATACGCAGTATTTT. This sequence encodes CASSLFGFTDTQYF.

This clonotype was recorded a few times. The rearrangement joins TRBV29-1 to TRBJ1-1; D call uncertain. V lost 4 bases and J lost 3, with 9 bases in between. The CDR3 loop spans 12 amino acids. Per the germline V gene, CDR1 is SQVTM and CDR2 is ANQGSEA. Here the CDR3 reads CSVGREYTEAFF. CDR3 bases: TGCAGCGTTGGTAGGGAGTACACTGAAGCTTTCTTT.

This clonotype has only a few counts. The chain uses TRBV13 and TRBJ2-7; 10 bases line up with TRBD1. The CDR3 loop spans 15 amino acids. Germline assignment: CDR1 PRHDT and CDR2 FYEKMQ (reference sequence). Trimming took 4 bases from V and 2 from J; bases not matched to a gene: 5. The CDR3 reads CASSYWTGGTYEQYF. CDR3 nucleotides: TGTGCCAGCAGCTATTGGACAGGGGGAACCTACGAGCAGTACTTC.

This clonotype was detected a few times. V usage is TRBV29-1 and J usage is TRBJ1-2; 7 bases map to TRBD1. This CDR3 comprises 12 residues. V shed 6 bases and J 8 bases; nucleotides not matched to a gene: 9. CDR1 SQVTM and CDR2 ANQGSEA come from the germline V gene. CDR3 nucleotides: TGCAGCGTAGATCGGACAGGAGGAGGCTACACCTTC. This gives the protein CSVDRTGGGYTF.

The CDR3 sequence: CASSVARRSSYNEQFF. The CDR3 coding sequence is TGTGCCAGCAGCGTAGCCCGGAGGAGCTCCTACAATGAGCAGTTCTTC. The rearrangement joins TRBV9 to TRBJ2-1; a weak D match, TRBD2 (5 bases). Germline V CDR1 and CDR2: SGDLS, YYNGEE. Trimming shortened V by 0 bases and J by 0 bases, and 10 bases separated the two germline ends. The CDR3 covers 16 residues.